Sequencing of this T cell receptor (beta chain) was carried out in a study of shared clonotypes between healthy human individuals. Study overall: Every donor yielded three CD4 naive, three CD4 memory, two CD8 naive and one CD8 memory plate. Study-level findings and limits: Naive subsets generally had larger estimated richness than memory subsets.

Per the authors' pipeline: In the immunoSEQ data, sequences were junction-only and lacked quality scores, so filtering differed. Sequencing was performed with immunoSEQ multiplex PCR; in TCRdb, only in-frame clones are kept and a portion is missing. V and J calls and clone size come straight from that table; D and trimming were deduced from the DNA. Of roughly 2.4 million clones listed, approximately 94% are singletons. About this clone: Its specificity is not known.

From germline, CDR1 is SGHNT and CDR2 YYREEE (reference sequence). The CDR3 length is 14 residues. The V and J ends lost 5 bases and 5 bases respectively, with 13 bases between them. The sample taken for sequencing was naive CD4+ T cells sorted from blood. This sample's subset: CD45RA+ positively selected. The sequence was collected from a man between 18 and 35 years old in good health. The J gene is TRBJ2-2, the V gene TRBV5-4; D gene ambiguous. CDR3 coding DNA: TGTGCCAGCAGGGCGGAGAAGCGAACCGGGGAGCTGTTTTTT. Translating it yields CASRAEKRTGELFF.